Shown below are 27 T cell receptor beta chains from a single sample sequenced in a study of OX40 agonist ivuxolimab in advanced cancers. Clones were read by immunoSEQ multiplex PCR, and TCRdb kept only the in-frame ones, dropping some. The sample yields 60,000 to 85,000 clones, about 89% seen once. Sample: CD4+ or CD8+ T cells sorted from blood, taken in a trial of the OX40 agonist ivuxolimab. The receptors stem from an adult with an advanced solid tumor such as melanoma, head and neck, liver or kidney cancer.

Written as DNA, the CDR3 is TGTGCCAGCAGCCCCCAGGGCGGGAGGGGTTACAATGAGCAGTTCTTC. Protein product: CASSPQGGRGYNEQFF. This rearrangement joins TRBV11-2 to TRBJ2-1; the match to TRBD2 covers 9 bases. V lost 5 bases to trimming and J lost 4 bases; unmatched junction nucleotides: 9. The CDR3 spans 16 residues. Germline-derived CDR1 and CDR2 are SGHAT and FQNNGV.

The chain carries TRBV7-3 and TRBJ2-1, with unresolved D. There are 14 residues in the CDR3. With 5 bases removed from V and 3 bases from J, the gap between germline ends came to 11 bases. Germline-derived CDR1 and CDR2 are SGHTA and FQGTGA. For the CDR3, the DNA is TGTGCCAGCAGCCCCAATGGGGACTACAATGAGCAGTTCTTC. This translates into CASSPNGDYNEQFF.

The chain couples TRBV5-1 to TRBJ2-2; TRBD2 aligns across 8 bases. Trimming took 4 bases from V and 5 from J; bases not matched to a gene: 10. This CDR3 is built from 16 residues. Looked up from germline, CDR1 is SGHRS and CDR2 is YFSETQ. The CDR3 sequence is CASSPGPAGETGELFF. CDR3 DNA: TGCGCCAGCAGCCCCGGCCCAGCGGGAGAGACCGGGGAGCTGTTTTTT.

J is TRBJ2-5 and V is TRBV6-5; maybe TRBD2 (6 bases). The CDR3 totals 14 residues. The germline V and J ends were trimmed by 0 bases and 11 bases, with 16 bases remaining between them. CDR1 and CDR2 (germline): MNHEY, SVGAGI. The CDR3 DNA follows: TGTGCCAGCAGTTACTCGGCCACTAGCTATGAGCAGTACTTC. It specifies CASSYSATSYEQYF.

The chain couples TRBV5-5 to TRBJ1-5; TRBD1 is a possible D gene (6 bases). Trimming left V 2 bases short and J 7 bases short, with 16 bases between. Germline V gives CDR1 SGHKS, CDR2 YYEKEE (reference sequence). This CDR3 has 15 residues. Written as DNA, the CDR3 is TGTGCCAGCAGCTTTTCGGGGGCAACCTCACAGCCCCAGCATTTT. It specifies CASSFSGATSQPQHF.

This chain links TRBV5-4 with TRBJ1-2; D uncertain. Germline V lookup: CDR1 SGHNT, CDR2 YYREEE (reference sequence). V lost 6 bases to trimming and J lost 3 bases, with 12 bases between them. The CDR3 has 13 amino acids. CDR3 nucleotides: TGTGCCAGCACCCGAGGAGGGCACTATGGCTACACCTTC. Protein product: CASTRGGHYGYTF. The entire variable domain, with the rest obtained from reference TRBV5-4 and TRBJ1-2, is as follows: ETGVTQSPTHLIKTRGQQVTLRCSSQSGHNTVSWYQQALGQGPQFIFQYYREEENGRGNFPPRFSGLQFPNYSSELNVNALELDDSALYLCASTRGGHYGYTFGSGTRLTVV.

CDR3 DNA: TGTGCCAGCTCACCTACGACAGGGCATGACACTGAAGCTTTCTTT. Its translation: CASSPTTGHDTEAFF. The chain employs TRBV18 and TRBJ1-1, with 7 bases lining up with TRBD1. This CDR3 comprises 15 residues. CDR1 is KGHSH and CDR2 is LQKENI in the germline V gene. Unmatched junction bases numbered 7, after V lost 3 bases and J lost 3 bases.

V and J are TRBV18 and TRBJ2-3; D is ambiguous. With 2 bases removed from V and 4 bases from J, the gap between germline ends came to 4 bases. This CDR3 is 12 amino acids long. Germline V gene lookup returns CDR1 KGHSH and CDR2 LQKENI. DNA of the CDR3: TGTGCCAGCTCACCAGGTCCAGATACGCAGTATTTT. As protein: CASSPGPDTQYF. Filled out from reference TRBV18 and TRBJ2-3, the complete variable domain reads NAGVMQNPRHLVRRRGQEARLRCSPMKGHSHVYWYRQLPEEGLKFMVYLQKENIIDESGMPKERFSAEFPKEGPSILRIQQVVRGDSAAYFCASSPGPDTQYFGPGTRLTVL.

V gene TRBV30 combines with J gene TRBJ1-2; 9 positions match TRBD1. The junction had 0 bases not matched to a gene; V was cut back by 3 bases and J by 4 bases. This CDR3 has 12 residues. Germline V gives CDR1 GTSNPN, CDR2 SVGIG (reference sequence). The CDR3, as DNA: TGTGCCTGGAGGGACAGGGGCTATGGCTACACCTTC. Protein: CAWRDRGYGYTF.

This sequence joins TRBV12-5 and TRBJ1-1, with TRBD1 as a possible D gene (5 bases). Germline loops: CDR1 LGHNT, CDR2 FRNRAP. The germline V and J ends were trimmed by 4 bases and 5 bases, with 8 bases remaining between them. This CDR3 is built from 12 residues. The chain's CDR3 is CASGSGGTEAFF. The CDR3 DNA sequence: TGTGCTAGTGGTTCCGGGGGGACTGAAGCTTTCTTT.

The chain employs TRBV5-4 and TRBJ2-2, with D unresolved. The CDR3 is 14 amino acids. Trimming left V 0 bases short and J 7 bases short, with 10 bases between. The germline V gene encodes CDR1 SGHNT and CDR2 YYREEE (reference sequence). In DNA, the CDR3 is TGTGCCAGCAGCTTGGGATGGGATGGCGGGGAGCTGTTTTTT. It translates to CASSLGWDGGELFF.

V is TRBV30 and J is TRBJ1-5; 8 positions match TRBD1. J lost 2 bases, V lost 3 bases, and 9 bases had no gene match. The CDR3 extends over 16 amino acids. Germline values: CDR1 GTSNPN, CDR2 SVGIG (reference sequence). As DNA, the CDR3 is TGTGCCTGGAGCCGGACAGGGATAGTGGGCAATCAGCCCCAGCATTTT. This translates into CAWSRTGIVGNQPQHF.

The chain employs TRBV5-1 and TRBJ2-2, with D unclear. Germline lookup yields CDR1 SGHRS and CDR2 YFSETQ. The V end lost 0 bases, the J end lost 4 bases, and 13 bases lay between the germline ends. The CDR3 has 16 residues. The CDR3 protein is CASSLGFSPGTGELFF. The CDR3 DNA reads TGCGCCAGCAGCTTGGGCTTTTCCCCTGGCACCGGGGAGCTGTTTTTT.

The genes are TRBV25-1 and TRBJ1-2; TRBD1 agrees at 7 bases. This CDR3 is built from 14 residues. Germline loops: CDR1 MGHDK, CDR2 SYGVNS. With V trimmed by 8 bases and J by 7 bases, 13 bases remained unmatched. CDR3 nucleotides: TGTGCCAGCGCCGCCCTACAGGGGTCTTCTGGCTACACCTTC. Protein product: CASAALQGSSGYTF.

The genes are TRBV2 and TRBJ1-3, with no clear D. This CDR3 is built from 13 residues. Deletions cut 7 bases from V and 0 bases from J, with 7 bases between. Germline lookup yields CDR1 SNHLY and CDR2 FYNNEI. The chain's CDR3 is CASTLSSGNTIYF. For the CDR3, the DNA is TGTGCCAGCACCTTGAGCTCTGGAAACACCATATATTTT.

The chain employs TRBV27 and TRBJ2-5; no clear D gene. The CDR3 covers 17 residues. V lost 0 bases and J 3 bases, leaving 17 bases between the germline ends. Germline values: CDR1 MNHEY, CDR2 SMNVEV (reference sequence). CDR3 region: CASSLSMVVPGKETQYF. CDR3 coding DNA: TGTGCCAGCAGTTTATCGATGGTGGTTCCGGGTAAAGAGACCCAGTACTTC.

This clone was detected once. The J gene is TRBJ1-5, the V gene TRBV6-1; no definite D call. The ends were cut back, 7 bases at V and 2 bases at J, with 9 bases in the middle. The length of the CDR3 is 13 residues. Germline values: CDR1 MNHNS, CDR2 SASEGT. This chain's CDR3 is CASMREGNQPQHF. The CDR3 DNA reads as TGTGCCAGCATGAGGGAGGGCAATCAGCCCCAGCATTTT.

The chain employs TRBV4-3 and TRBJ2-5, with TRBD2 matching 9 bases. The V segment lost 3 bases and the J segment 5 bases; nucleotides outside the gene matches: 13. This CDR3 spans 17 amino acids. Germline assignment: CDR1 LGHNA and CDR2 YSLEER. CDR3 sequence reads: CASSHDFSGSGRETQYF. The CDR3 DNA sequence: TGCGCCAGCAGCCACGACTTTAGCGGGAGTGGTCGGGAGACCCAGTACTTC.

The chain carries TRBV5-5 and TRBJ1-1, with D unclear. V lost 1 base and J lost 2, with 15 bases in between. Per the germline V gene, CDR1 is SGHKS and CDR2 is YYEKEE (reference sequence). CDR3 length equals 16 residues. Here the CDR3 reads CASSLNPGPGNTEAFF. CDR3 DNA sequence: TGTGCCAGCAGCTTGAATCCAGGCCCGGGAAACACTGAAGCTTTCTTT.

The CDR3 here is CASSLDRGRNQPQHF. The DNA of the CDR3 is TGTGCCAGCAGTTTGGACAGGGGAAGAAATCAGCCCCAGCATTTT. The rearrangement links TRBV27 to TRBJ1-5, with 9 positions matching TRBD1. The CDR3 extends over 15 amino acids. Germline CDR1 MNHEY, CDR2 SMNVEV (reference sequence). The V segment lost 3 bases and the J segment 4 bases; nucleotides outside the gene matches: 4.

The gene calls are TRBV7-3 and TRBJ2-7; 9 bases are a match to TRBD2. Looked up from germline, CDR1 is SGHTA and CDR2 is FQGTGA. V was clipped by 2 bases and J by 2 bases; unmatched bases: 10. CDR3 size: 17 residues. Written as DNA, the CDR3 is TGTGCCAGCAGCTTAGTATATAGCGGGAGCGACACCTACGAGCAGTACTTC. It specifies CASSLVYSGSDTYEQYF.

The chain links TRBV27 to TRBJ2-7; weak D call: TRBD2 (5 bases). Trimming pared 8 bases from V and 1 base from J, leaving 12 bases between. CDR1 is MNHEY, CDR2 SMNVEV, per germline (reference sequence). The CDR3 runs 13 residues. This CDR3 is CASSRTGSYEQYF. Here the CDR3 DNA reads TGTGCCAGCTCAAGGACGGGATCCTACGAGCAGTACTTC.

The chain has TRBV5-4 and TRBJ1-1; D is ambiguous. Trimming took off 2 bases at V and 10 bases at J, with 15 bases between the two ends. The CDR3 extends over 13 amino acids. Germline V lookup: CDR1 SGHNT, CDR2 YYREEE (reference sequence). CDR3 in DNA: TGTGCCAGCAGCTTTTGGGTGACCCCAACAGCTTTCTTT. It specifies CASSFWVTPTAFF.

This clone has a single count. V usage is TRBV23-1 and J usage is TRBJ2-2; either TRBD1 or TRBD2 may fit D (5 bases each). TRBV23-1 is filed as an ORF, its function uncertain. CDR3 length equals 20 residues. V dropped 2 bases and J dropped 4 bases, with 26 bases sitting between them. CDR3 sequence: CASSQDSKAPGKRGTGELFF. The CDR3 bases are TGCGCCAGCAGTCAAGATTCCAAGGCTCCGGGAAAGAGGGGCACCGGGGAGCTGTTTTTT.

V and J are TRBV12-5 and TRBJ1-4; no clear D. V lost 2 bases and J lost 3, with 13 bases in between. The CDR3 is 16 residues long. The germline V gene has CDR1 LGHNT and CDR2 FRNRAP. The CDR3 DNA is TGTGCTAGTGGTTTGAACCCAAAAACTCCTAATGAAAAACTGTTTTTT. Its protein is CASGLNPKTPNEKLFF.

This clone was counted once. Here the CDR3 DNA reads TGTGCCAGCAGCCCACGCCTCCTCACGAACACCGGGGAGCTGTTTTTT. Amino acid sequence: CASSPRLLTNTGELFF. The chain is built from TRBV11-2 and TRBJ2-2, with D unclear. This CDR3 contains 16 residues. CDR1 and CDR2 (germline): SGHAT, FQNNGV. V shed 5 bases and J shed 0 bases, with 13 bases lying between them.

This clone was recorded only once. The chain joins TRBV14 to TRBJ2-7; 7 positions agree with TRBD2. Germline loops: CDR1 SGHDN, CDR2 FVKESK. V lost 1 base, J lost 3 bases, and 3 bases stayed unmatched. This CDR3 spans 14 amino acids. For the CDR3, the DNA is TGTGCCAGCAGCCAAGCGGGAGGTTACTACGAGCAGTACTTC. It yields the protein CASSQAGGYYEQYF.